Given below is one T cell receptor (beta chain) in context. The record originates from a study of molecular identifiers for immune sequencing clone quantification. This CDR3 has 14 residues. The V gene's germline CDR1 is LNHDA and CDR2 SQIVND (reference sequence). Trimming took off 5 bases at V and 3 bases at J, with 14 bases between the two ends. TCRdb ran MiXCR on the PCR reads and lists one entry per CDR3 protein. The sample holds about 640,000 distinct CDR3 sequences, nearly 20% seen once. This TCR derives from a human donor in good health. Some libraries in this study had Jurkat cell RNA spiked in. The rearrangement uses TRBV19 and TRBJ2-7, with TRBD1 as a possible D gene (5 bases). The sample taken for sequencing was naive CD8+ T cells from blood, with Jurkat cell RNA spiked in. Regarding subset: FACS-sorted CD8+CD4-CCR7+CD45RA+ naive T cells. CDR3 bases: TGTGCCAGTAGTGGCGGACATTTAGGCTACGAGCAGTACTTC. Translating it yields CASSGGHLGYEQYF.